This TCR beta chain comes out of a study of cytomegalovirus exposure and HLA in healthy donors (dated by TCRdb to about 2017). Some background on the complete study: The roughly 670 repertoires of the first cohort and the 120 or so validation repertoires were produced on the same platform, according to a later analysis. Along with the 666-subject first cohort, a separate validation cohort of 120 different subjects was used. The study aimed to test whether cataloging public T cell receptors could reveal signatures of past pathogen exposure. The study combined high-throughput TCR immunosequencing, statistical association of individual TCRs with disease status, and machine learning to predict cytomegalovirus infection status.

Notes on this clone: Which antigen it targets is not known. No base qualities exist here, and no much larger clone lies one base off it.

The donors were included in the validation cohort of 120 subjects, a group kept apart from the roughly 670-subject first cohort. Here is what the overall study found, with its caveats: Three of the identified cytomegalovirus-associated TCR beta chains were confirmed in vitro to be specific for cytomegalovirus antigens. Subsequent analysis determined that TCRs grouped into clusters in the first cohort also showed a tendency toward co-occurrence across the 130 or so validation repertoires, and 85% to 95% of cluster scores exceeded 0. The study gave a list of about 150 TCR beta chains associated with cytomegalovirus. A later analysis lacked HLA typing for the validation cohort, so it scored co-occurrence in that cohort across all 120 repertoires. Most TCR sequences were observed very rarely across donors, whereas some public TCRs were present in many individuals. The authors suggested that the approach could potentially be generalized to other disease states and immunological phenotypes. Cytomegalovirus status was reported to be diagnosed by the classifier with high specificity and sensitivity in both the original and validation cohorts.

The protocol used for the library was the immunoSEQ multiplex PCR assay. The study's own analysis went as follows. To diagnose cytomegalovirus status from the catalog of TCR beta chain sequences, a statistical classification framework was built. TCRdb's version of the immuneACCESS table is confined to in-frame rearrangements and falls short of the full clone set. An unresolved V gene accounts for under half of the shortfall where checked; the remainder is of unknown origin. V and J calls and clone size follow that table, whereas D and trimming were derived from the DNA. In all, the sample holds roughly 180,000 clones, and over 65% of those were seen once. The top ten constitute more than 6.5% of the sample. The CDR3 runs 13 amino acids, cysteine and phenylalanine included. Only the CDR3 portion is preserved as DNA: 39 bases, with reading frame beginning at the first base. Based on the germline V gene, the CDR1 and CDR2 sequences are MNHEY and SVGAGI.

The V and J segments used are TRBV6-5 and TRBJ2-1, and perhaps TRBD1 as D gene, on 5 matching bases. Sequenced material: PBMCs. The origin of this receptor is a man aged 18 to 29 in good health and CMV-seropositive. The CDR3 region: CAISRDTNNEQFF. The DNA sequence is TGTGCAATCAGCAGGGATACAAACAATGAGCAGTTCTTC.